This TCR beta chain is from a study of early T cells in non-severe SARS-CoV-2 infection. Across the whole study: Unsorted whole blood bulk RNA was sequenced, with unpaired chains. Study-wide results and limits: Matching with VDJdb favored anti-spike CD8 responses (missing private and CD4 specificities).

Attached unique molecular identifiers marked individual cDNA molecules. MiXCR was run by TCRdb on the 5' RACE reads, yielding one entry per CDR3 protein. The table records about 84,000 distinct CDR3 sequences, about an eighth of them present only once. This clonotype came up many times. Its antigen is still unknown. Sample: whole blood. This receptor was identified in an adult who was a healthcare worker with PCR-confirmed SARS-CoV-2 infection or an uninfected control (not recorded which).

The CDR3 sequence: CASRSQGSV. CDR3 nucleotide sequence: TGTGCCAGCAGGTCCCAGGGATCCGTA. The gene calls are TRBV12-3 or TRBV12-4 and TRBJ2-7; D is possibly TRBD1 (5 bases). This CDR3 is 9 amino acids long.